This paragraph covers one T cell receptor beta chain sequence. The antigen remains unidentified. This CDR3 is 14 amino acids long. V shed 5 bases and J shed 11 bases, with 18 bases lying between them. Germline V gives CDR1 SGHAT, CDR2 FQNNGV. Sequenced by immunoSEQ multiplex PCR; TCRdb stores in-frame clones only, minus some. The sample yields 80,000 to 100,000 clones, around 83% seen once. This entry belongs to a study of radiotherapy plus CTLA-4 blockade in lung cancer. General study points: Researchers report tumor-derived TCR clones expanding in blood after radiotherapy plus ipilimumab.

The source is a human donor with non-small cell lung cancer who had a partial response to radiotherapy plus ipilimumab. The sequencing used peripheral blood, collected from a patient treated with radiotherapy plus ipilimumab. The chain recombines TRBV11-2 with TRBJ1-4, with D possibly matching TRBD1 (5 bases). The CDR3 spells CASSISEGWSKLFF. The CDR3 nucleotides read TGTGCCAGCAGCATCTCGGAGGGGTGGTCGAAACTGTTTTTT.